A selection of T cell receptor beta chains follows, all from one sample in a study of CD8 T cells in ankylosing spondylitis. TCRdb itself ran the 5' RACE reads through MiXCR, one entry per CDR3 protein. Altogether 200,000 to 250,000 distinct CDR3 sequences are present, around 16% being singletons, with the ten largest covering about two fifths. Material: blood, either unsorted or a sorted T cell fraction (not recorded which). These receptor sequences come from a male donor with ankylosing spondylitis. Each CDR3 is given with its conserved first and last residue. Each record gives: CDR3 length, D gene, clone size, V gene, J gene, CDR3 DNA, CDR3 protein. D genes are given only for firm matches. The size entry is marked missing in some rows and otherwise reads once, few, many or a size class.

len: 17
d_gene: TRBD2
abundance: -
v_gene: TRBV3-1
j_gene: TRBJ2-1
CDR3nt: TGTGCCAGCAGCCAAGTCCCCAGGACTAGTCCTTACAATGAGCAGTTCTTC
CDR3aa: CASSQVPRTSPYNEQFF

len: 16
d_gene: TRBD2
abundance: few
v_gene: TRBV20-1
j_gene: TRBJ2-1
CDR3nt: TGCAGTGCCGGGTCCCGGCTAGCGGAGGGAGCCAATGAGCAGTTCTTC
CDR3aa: CSAGSRLAEGANEQFF

len: 13
d_gene: -
abundance: few
v_gene: TRBV4-1
j_gene: TRBJ2-7
CDR3nt: TGCGCCAGCAGCCATCTCGGGAGCTACGAGCAGTACTTC
CDR3aa: CASSHLGSYEQYF

len: 14
d_gene: TRBD1
abundance: few
v_gene: TRBV24-1
j_gene: TRBJ1-5
CDR3nt: TGTGCCACCAGTGGACAGGGCGAGAATCAGCCCCAGCATTTT
CDR3aa: CATSGQGENQPQHF

len: 17
d_gene: -
abundance: -
v_gene: TRBV4-1
j_gene: TRBJ1-1
CDR3nt: TGCGCCAGCAGCCGAGAGGGGGGCTACGGCTGGAACACTGAAGCTTTCTTT
CDR3aa: CASSREGGYGWNTEAFF

len: 17
d_gene: TRBD2
abundance: few
v_gene: TRBV2
j_gene: TRBJ2-2
CDR3nt: TGTGCCAGCAGTGAAGGGGGGGGTCTGGGCATGACCGGGGAGCTGTTTTTT
CDR3aa: CASSEGGGLGMTGELFF

len: 12
d_gene: -
abundance: -
v_gene: TRBV10-3
j_gene: TRBJ2-1
CDR3nt: TGTGCCATCAGTGTTAACGACAATGAGCAGTTCTTC
CDR3aa: CAISVNDNEQFF

len: 15
d_gene: -
abundance: -
v_gene: TRBV29-1
j_gene: TRBJ2-7
CDR3nt: TGCAGCGTTGAAGAAGGGTCGGGACGGAACTACGAGCAGTACTTC
CDR3aa: CSVEEGSGRNYEQYF

len: 14
d_gene: -
abundance: -
v_gene: TRBV12-3/TRBV12-4
j_gene: TRBJ2-1
CDR3nt: TGTGCCAGCAGTTTACCGAGCTCCTACAATGAGCAGTTCTTC
CDR3aa: CASSLPSSYNEQFF

len: 13
d_gene: TRBD1
abundance: -
v_gene: TRBV4-3
j_gene: TRBJ1-4
CDR3nt: TGCGCCAGCAGCCAACGGACAGGGGAAAAACTGTTTTTT
CDR3aa: CASSQRTGEKLFF

len: 13
d_gene: TRBD1
abundance: -
v_gene: TRBV13
j_gene: TRBJ1-1
CDR3nt: TGTGCCAGCAGCGCACACAGGGGGGGCCAAGCTTTCTTT
CDR3aa: CASSAHRGGQAFF

len: 14
d_gene: -
abundance: -
v_gene: TRBV28
j_gene: TRBJ2-7
CDR3nt: TGTGCCAGCAGTCTTAGCGGAAACTCCTACGAGCAGTACTTC
CDR3aa: CASSLSGNSYEQYF

len: 16
d_gene: -
abundance: few
v_gene: TRBV7-2
j_gene: TRBJ1-1
CDR3nt: TGTGCCAGCAGCTTAGAGCCAGGGTGGGTGAACACTGAAGCTTTCTTT
CDR3aa: CASSLEPGWVNTEAFF

len: 12
d_gene: TRBD1
abundance: many
v_gene: TRBV11-1
j_gene: TRBJ2-1
CDR3nt: TGTGCCAGCAGCTTCATGGGACAGAAGCAGTTCTTC
CDR3aa: CASSFMGQKQFF

len: 14
d_gene: TRBD1
abundance: many
v_gene: TRBV12-3/TRBV12-4
j_gene: TRBJ2-5
CDR3nt: TGTGCCAGCAGTCCACGGGACAGTGAAGAGACCCAGTACTTC
CDR3aa: CASSPRDSEETQYF

len: 15
d_gene: TRBD1
abundance: many
v_gene: TRBV12-3/TRBV12-4
j_gene: TRBJ2-5
CDR3nt: TGTGCCAGCAGTTCCACAGGGGGCCCTCAAGAGACCCAGTACTTC
CDR3aa: CASSSTGGPQETQYF

len: 15
d_gene: -
abundance: many
v_gene: TRBV4-3
j_gene: TRBJ1-3
CDR3nt: TGCGCCAGCAGCCAAGATTTCGCTACTGGAAACACCATATATTTT
CDR3aa: CASSQDFATGNTIYF

len: 14
d_gene: TRBD2
abundance: many
v_gene: TRBV12-3/TRBV12-4
j_gene: TRBJ2-1
CDR3nt: TGTGCCAGCAGCCTAGGACTAGCGGACAATGAGCAGTTCTTC
CDR3aa: CASSLGLADNEQFF

len: 13
d_gene: TRBD1
abundance: -
v_gene: TRBV12-3/TRBV12-4
j_gene: TRBJ1-2
CDR3nt: TGTGCCAGCAGTCAGACAGGGCTCTATGGCTACACCTTC
CDR3aa: CASSQTGLYGYTF

len: 16
d_gene: TRBD1
abundance: few
v_gene: TRBV7-3
j_gene: TRBJ2-3
CDR3nt: TGTGCCAGCAGCCTGACAGGGGGCGCAGGTACAGATACGCAGTATTTT
CDR3aa: CASSLTGGAGTDTQYF

len: 12
d_gene: -
abundance: few
v_gene: TRBV7-9
j_gene: TRBJ2-1
CDR3nt: TGTGCCAGCAGGCATCCCCTCGGGGAGCAGTTCTTC
CDR3aa: CASRHPLGEQFF

len: 13
d_gene: -
abundance: once
v_gene: TRBV3-1
j_gene: TRBJ1-1
CDR3nt: TGTGCCAGCAGCCCAGATGTAGGGACTGAAGCTTTCTTT
CDR3aa: CASSPDVGTEAFF

len: 16
d_gene: -
abundance: few
v_gene: TRBV7-8
j_gene: TRBJ2-5
CDR3nt: TGTGCCAGCAGCTCCTGGGGCGGATCCTTGCAAGAGACCCAGTACTTC
CDR3aa: CASSSWGGSLQETQYF

len: 15
d_gene: -
abundance: many
v_gene: TRBV4-3
j_gene: TRBJ2-3
CDR3nt: TGCGCCAGCAGCCAAGAGCTCCAGGGGCGAGATACGCAGTATTTT
CDR3aa: CASSQELQGRDTQYF

len: 17
d_gene: -
abundance: few
v_gene: TRBV4-1
j_gene: TRBJ2-1
CDR3nt: TGCGCCAGCAGCCAAGTCGTCAAGGGGGTCTCCTACAATGAGCAGTTCTTC
CDR3aa: CASSQVVKGVSYNEQFF

len: 12
d_gene: -
abundance: -
v_gene: TRBV5-5
j_gene: TRBJ2-1
CDR3nt: TGTGCCAGCAGCTCGAGAGGTGCTGAGCAGTTCTTC
CDR3aa: CASSSRGAEQFF

len: 13
d_gene: -
abundance: -
v_gene: TRBV2
j_gene: TRBJ1-1
CDR3nt: TGTGCCAGCCCAGACAGACCGAACACTGAAGCTTTCTTT
CDR3aa: CASPDRPNTEAFF

len: 14
d_gene: -
abundance: -
v_gene: TRBV5-4
j_gene: TRBJ2-7
CDR3nt: TGTGCCAGCAGCTTGGCGGGGGCCGGCTACGAGCAGTACTTC
CDR3aa: CASSLAGAGYEQYF

len: 14
d_gene: -
abundance: many
v_gene: TRBV29-1
j_gene: TRBJ2-1
CDR3nt: TGCAGCGTTCGGGACACCCAAAGTGGAAATGAGCAGTTCTTC
CDR3aa: CSVRDTQSGNEQFF

len: 17
d_gene: TRBD1
abundance: few
v_gene: TRBV3-1
j_gene: TRBJ2-5
CDR3nt: TGTGCCAGCAGCGTGGGACAGGGGGCGAGTATCCGAGAGACCCAGTACTTC
CDR3aa: CASSVGQGASIRETQYF

len: 15
d_gene: TRBD2
abundance: few
v_gene: TRBV11-2
j_gene: TRBJ2-3
CDR3nt: TGTGCCAGCAGCTTTTTAGCGGGAAACACAGATACGCAGTATTTT
CDR3aa: CASSFLAGNTDTQYF

len: 16
d_gene: TRBD1
abundance: few
v_gene: TRBV29-1
j_gene: TRBJ2-5
CDR3nt: TGCAGCGTTGAATTGACCTTGACAGGGGCTGACGAGACCCAGTACTTC
CDR3aa: CSVELTLTGADETQYF

len: 12
d_gene: -
abundance: -
v_gene: TRBV28
j_gene: TRBJ2-5
CDR3nt: TGTGCCAGCGCAATTTGGCAAGAGACCCAGTACTTC
CDR3aa: CASAIWQETQYF

len: 16
d_gene: -
abundance: -
v_gene: TRBV6-2/TRBV6-3
j_gene: TRBJ2-7
CDR3nt: TGTGCCAGCAGTTCGCCACAGGGTATCCCGTCCTACGAGCAGTACTTC
CDR3aa: CASSSPQGIPSYEQYF

len: 13
d_gene: -
abundance: -
v_gene: TRBV4-1
j_gene: TRBJ2-5
CDR3nt: TGCGCCAGCAGCCAAGATGCCGAGGAGACCCAGTACTTC
CDR3aa: CASSQDAEETQYF

len: 14
d_gene: -
abundance: -
v_gene: TRBV27
j_gene: TRBJ2-2
CDR3nt: TGTGCCAGCATGCCAGGGGCGAACACCGGGGAGCTGTTTTTT
CDR3aa: CASMPGANTGELFF

len: 11
d_gene: -
abundance: few
v_gene: TRBV2
j_gene: TRBJ2-1
CDR3nt: TGTGCCGCCTCGGACGCGGGGAGGAAGTTCTTC
CDR3aa: CAASDAGRKFF

len: 16
d_gene: TRBD2
abundance: few
v_gene: TRBV4-1
j_gene: TRBJ2-1
CDR3nt: TGCGCCAGCAGCCAAGAGTGGGACTACGGGGACAATGAGCAGTTCTTC
CDR3aa: CASSQEWDYGDNEQFF

len: 15
d_gene: -
abundance: -
v_gene: TRBV6-2/TRBV6-3
j_gene: TRBJ1-1
CDR3nt: TGTGCCAGCAGTTATACGGTACAGGGAAAGACTGAAGCTTTCTTT
CDR3aa: CASSYTVQGKTEAFF

len: 13
d_gene: -
abundance: -
v_gene: TRBV24-1
j_gene: TRBJ2-2
CDR3nt: TGTGCCACCAGTGATTTCCAGGGGTCCGATAGGGTTTTT
CDR3aa: CATSDFQGSDRVF

len: 13
d_gene: -
abundance: -
v_gene: TRBV7-9
j_gene: TRBJ1-2
CDR3nt: TGTGCCAGCAGCTTGGCAGAACTTCATGGCTACACCTTC
CDR3aa: CASSLAELHGYTF

len: 11
d_gene: -
abundance: few
v_gene: TRBV27
j_gene: TRBJ2-7
CDR3nt: TGTGCCAGCAGTACCGGGTACGAGCAGTACTTC
CDR3aa: CASSTGYEQYF

len: 14
d_gene: -
abundance: -
v_gene: TRBV7-9
j_gene: TRBJ2-7
CDR3nt: TGTGCCAGCAAGGGTCCCGGGAGCCCCTACGAGCAGTACTTC
CDR3aa: CASKGPGSPYEQYF

len: 15
d_gene: -
abundance: -
v_gene: TRBV4-1
j_gene: TRBJ1-4
CDR3nt: TGCGCCAGCAGCCGCACGACAGGACTTAATGAAAAACTGTTTTTT
CDR3aa: CASSRTTGLNEKLFF

len: 14
d_gene: -
abundance: few
v_gene: TRBV12-3/TRBV12-4
j_gene: TRBJ2-3
CDR3nt: TGTGCCAGCAGTTTAGCGGGGGGGCCGAATACGCAGTATTTT
CDR3aa: CASSLAGGPNTQYF

len: 12
d_gene: TRBD1
abundance: few
v_gene: TRBV29-1
j_gene: TRBJ1-2
CDR3nt: TGCAGCGCCCCGGACAGGGTCTATGGCTACACCTTC
CDR3aa: CSAPDRVYGYTF

len: 17
d_gene: TRBD2
abundance: few
v_gene: TRBV3-1
j_gene: TRBJ2-2
CDR3nt: TGTGCCAGCAGCCGCCCGGGACTAGCGGAGAACACCGGGGAGCTGTTTTTT
CDR3aa: CASSRPGLAENTGELFF

len: 14
d_gene: TRBD2
abundance: -
v_gene: TRBV12-3/TRBV12-4
j_gene: TRBJ2-2
CDR3nt: TGTGCCAGCAGTTTAAGGCTAGCGGCCGGGGAGCTGTTTTTT
CDR3aa: CASSLRLAAGELFF

len: 16
d_gene: -
abundance: many
v_gene: TRBV5-1
j_gene: TRBJ2-7
CDR3nt: TGCGCCAGCAGCTCCGAAACTTCCTCGGCCTTCTACGAGCAGTACTTC
CDR3aa: CASSSETSSAFYEQYF

len: 15
d_gene: -
abundance: -
v_gene: TRBV9
j_gene: TRBJ2-5
CDR3nt: TGTGCCAGCAGCGTAACGCCAGCCCGGGAAGAGACCCAGTACTTC
CDR3aa: CASSVTPAREETQYF

len: 15
d_gene: -
abundance: -
v_gene: TRBV29-1
j_gene: TRBJ2-1
CDR3nt: TGCAGCGTTGAATGGGGCGGGGCCGTCGCCGATGAGCAGTTCTTC
CDR3aa: CSVEWGGAVADEQFF

len: 15
d_gene: -
abundance: many
v_gene: TRBV4-3
j_gene: TRBJ2-7
CDR3nt: TGCGCCAGCAGCCAAGATCTAAGGGGAGCCTACGAGCAGTACTTC
CDR3aa: CASSQDLRGAYEQYF

len: 16
d_gene: -
abundance: few
v_gene: TRBV7-2
j_gene: TRBJ2-3
CDR3nt: TGTGCCAGCAGCTTCCGCTTCCGGGAGAATGAGGATACGCAGTATTTT
CDR3aa: CASSFRFRENEDTQYF

len: 12
d_gene: -
abundance: few
v_gene: TRBV5-5
j_gene: TRBJ2-2
CDR3nt: TGTGCCAGCAGACCCCGGGGCGGGGAGCTGTTTTTT
CDR3aa: CASRPRGGELFF

len: 12
d_gene: -
abundance: many
v_gene: TRBV29-1
j_gene: TRBJ2-1
CDR3nt: TGCAGCACCAGCGGAACCTACAATGAGCAGTTCTTC
CDR3aa: CSTSGTYNEQFF

len: 15
d_gene: TRBD1
abundance: -
v_gene: TRBV6-1
j_gene: TRBJ1-1
CDR3nt: TGTGCCAGCAGGCCCCGACAGGGTTGGAACACTGAAGCTTTCTTT
CDR3aa: CASRPRQGWNTEAFF

len: 19
d_gene: TRBD2
abundance: few
v_gene: TRBV7-8
j_gene: TRBJ2-3
CDR3nt: TGTGCCAGCAGCTTAGTGAGACTAGCGGGAGGGCCGGCGTTTGATACGCAGTATTTT
CDR3aa: CASSLVRLAGGPAFDTQYF

len: 11
d_gene: -
abundance: once
v_gene: TRBV6-5
j_gene: TRBJ2-7
CDR3nt: TGTGCCACCTCGACATCCTACGAGCAGTACTTC
CDR3aa: CATSTSYEQYF

len: 15
d_gene: TRBD1
abundance: -
v_gene: TRBV7-8
j_gene: TRBJ2-5
CDR3nt: TGTGCCAGCAGCTTACTTACAGGGACAGGGGAGACCCAGTACTTC
CDR3aa: CASSLLTGTGETQYF